This is a list of T cell receptor beta chains from one sample in a study of blood T cell repertoires in COVID-19. The method was immunoSEQ multiplex PCR; TCRdb's version includes in-frame clones alone and lacks a portion of them. The sample has about 200,000 clones; approximately 86% are singletons. Sequenced material: peripheral blood. The receptors derive from a man aged 55 to 70 with COVID-19, enrolled during active disease. The CDR3 runs from the conserved cysteine through the conserved F or W. A D gene is named only where the DNA matches it firmly. Rows give clone size only sometimes, using once, few, many, or a class for an expanded clone.

V	D	size	J	CDR3	DNA
TRBV5-1	TRBD1	-	TRBJ1-2	CASSSTGEGGYTF	TGCGCCAGCAGCTCGACAGGGGAGGGAGGCTACACCTTC
TRBV9	-	-	TRBJ2-7	CASSAPGNHEQYF	TGTGCCAGCAGCGCCCCGGGGAACCACGAGCAGTACTTC
TRBV28	-	-	TRBJ2-3	CASSLLDNTGTDTQYF	TGTGCCAGCAGTTTACTGGATAACACAGGCACAGATACGCAGTATTTT
TRBV2	TRBD1	-	TRBJ2-3	CASSEGAQLEGGRYF	TGTGCCAGCAGTGAAGGGGCACAGCTTGAAGGGGGCCGGTATTTT
TRBV20-1	-	once	TRBJ1-2	CSASRAGLDYGYTF	TGCAGTGCTAGTCGGGCAGGGCTTGACTATGGCTACACCTTC
TRBV11-2	TRBD2	-	TRBJ2-1	CASSPRLAEASYNEQFF	TGTGCCAGCAGCCCCCGACTAGCGGAGGCCTCCTACAATGAGCAGTTCTTC
TRBV4-1	TRBD2	-	TRBJ2-2	CASSEGLAGGTGELFF	TGCGCCAGCAGTGAGGGACTAGCGGGAGGGACCGGGGAGCTGTTTTTT
TRBV7-3	-	-	TRBJ1-6	CASSLGQSSPLHF	TGTGCCAGCAGCTTAGGACAGAGTTCACCCCTCCACTTT
TRBV3-1/TRBV3-2	TRBD1	-	TRBJ1-1	CASSQEYRDRSQAFF	TGTGCCAGCAGCCAAGAGTACCGGGACAGGAGCCAAGCTTTCTTT
TRBV7-2	-	-	TRBJ1-1	CASSLGPGNTEAFF	TGTGCCAGCAGCTTAGGTCCGGGGAACACTGAAGCTTTCTTT
TRBV10-3	-	-	TRBJ1-4	CAAGRANEKLFF	TGTGCCGCAGGGAGGGCTAATGAAAAACTGTTTTTT
TRBV6-6	TRBD1	-	TRBJ2-5	CASRQTGVETQYF	TGTGCCAGCAGACAAACAGGGGTCGAGACCCAGTACTTC
TRBV27	TRBD1	-	TRBJ1-1	CASSFEGGANTEAFF	TGTGCCAGCAGTTTCGAAGGGGGCGCAAACACTGAAGCTTTCTTT
TRBV19	-	-	TRBJ2-7	CASSQTGIRREQYF	TGTGCCAGTAGTCAGACAGGAATCCGGCGGGAGCAGTACTTC
TRBV9	TRBD2	-	TRBJ2-2	CASSVSGRANTGELFF	TGTGCCAGCAGCGTTAGCGGGAGGGCGAACACCGGGGAGCTGTTTTTT
TRBV4-3	-	-	TRBJ1-1	CASSQGGPENTEAFF	TGCGCCAGCAGCCAAGGAGGCCCCGAGAACACTGAAGCTTTCTTT
TRBV6-2/TRBV6-3	-	-	TRBJ1-1	CASSSAVEAFF	TGTGCCAGCAGTTCTGCGGTGGAGGCTTTCTTT
TRBV6-6	-	once	TRBJ1-5	CASSHPQGAQHF	TGTGCCAGCAGTCACCCACAGGGAGCCCAGCATTTT
TRBV6-5	-	-	TRBJ1-5	CASSYLGANQPQHF	TGTGCCAGCAGTTACTTAGGGGCGAATCAGCCCCAGCATTTT
TRBV6-5	-	-	TRBJ1-1	CASRPPGNTEAFF	TGTGCCAGCAGGCCTCCGGGTAACACTGAAGCTTTCTTT
TRBV6-6	TRBD1	-	TRBJ2-7	CASSEPGQGIYEQYF	TGTGCCAGCAGCGAACCGGGACAGGGGATTTACGAGCAGTACTTC
TRBV19	-	-	TRBJ1-4	CATPGWASYEKLFF	TGTGCCACACCTGGCTGGGCGTCTTATGAAAAACTGTTTTTT
TRBV7-6	TRBD1	-	TRBJ1-6	CASSLRTGPNSPLHF	TGTGCCAGCAGCCTGCGGACAGGTCCTAATTCACCCCTCCACTTT
TRBV16	-	-	TRBJ2-7	CASSQLTGLGGKSYEQYF	TGTGCCAGCAGCCAATTAACAGGACTAGGGGGGAAGAGCTACGAGCAGTACTTC
TRBV7-8	-	many	TRBJ1-2	CASSLGAAGVNYGYTF	TGTGCCAGCAGTCTAGGCGCGGCAGGGGTTAACTATGGCTACACCTTC
TRBV6-2/TRBV6-3	-	-	TRBJ1-5	CASSYTGGAHQPQHF	TGTGCCAGCAGTTACACTGGGGGCGCCCATCAGCCCCAGCATTTT
TRBV2	-	few	TRBJ1-2	CASVPPMRSGYTF	TGTGCCAGCGTCCCCCCGATGCGTAGCGGCTACACCTTC
TRBV5-1	TRBD1	-	TRBJ1-2	CASSLGQEFSGYTF	TGCGCCAGCAGCTTAGGACAGGAGTTTTCTGGCTACACCTTC
TRBV7-2	-	-	TRBJ1-4	CASSLVPGGIGEKLFF	TGTGCCAGCAGCTTAGTTCCCGGCGGGATCGGTGAAAAACTGTTTTTT
TRBV18	-	-	TRBJ1-4	CASSPSRAVNEKLFF	TGTGCCAGCTCACCTTCGCGGGCGGTTAATGAAAAACTGTTTTTT
TRBV29-1	-	-	TRBJ2-5	CSVEGAGRGQETQYF	TGCAGCGTTGAAGGGGCAGGACGGGGTCAAGAGACCCAGTACTTC
TRBV28	-	-	TRBJ1-5	CASSLGRWGRLVAQPQHF	TGTGCCAGCAGTTTAGGCAGGTGGGGGCGTCTGGTCGCTCAGCCCCAGCATTTT
TRBV6-5	TRBD1	-	TRBJ2-7	CASSSGQGLIYEQYF	TGTGCCAGCAGTTCTGGACAGGGGCTTATCTACGAGCAGTACTTC
TRBV2	TRBD1	-	TRBJ1-1	CARAGGAVNTEAFF	TGTGCCAGGGCAGGGGGCGCGGTGAACACTGAAGCTTTCTTT
TRBV12-3/TRBV12-4	-	-	TRBJ2-2	CASSLQGELFF	TGTGCCAGCAGTTTACAGGGGGAGCTGTTTTTT
TRBV7-6	-	-	TRBJ1-3	CASSAIVGQNSGNTIYF	TGTGCCAGCAGCGCGATAGTAGGACAGAACTCTGGAAACACCATATATTTT
TRBV5-1	-	-	TRBJ2-1	CASSLVGGYSYNEQFF	TGCGCCAGCAGCTTGGTCGGGGGATACTCCTACAATGAGCAGTTCTTC
TRBV19	TRBD1	-	TRBJ1-2	CASSTTRQGIYGYTF	TGTGCCAGTAGCACTACCAGACAGGGTATCTATGGCTACACCTTC
TRBV5-1	-	-	TRBJ2-3	CASRSDGMDTQYF	TGCGCCAGCAGATCGGACGGGATGGATACGCAGTATTTT
TRBV7-9	TRBD1	-	TRBJ2-7	CASSLVGPQGVEQYF	TGTGCCAGCAGCTTAGTGGGGCCACAGGGGGTGGAGCAGTACTTC
TRBV9	-	-	TRBJ1-2	CASSSHDGNYGYTF	TGTGCCAGCAGCTCCCACGACGGGAACTATGGCTACACCTTC
TRBV4-2	TRBD1	-	TRBJ1-1	CASSQQRQGRAEAFF	TGTGCCAGCAGCCAACAAAGACAGGGGCGGGCTGAAGCTTTCTTT
TRBV19	-	-	TRBJ2-7	CASSIDPQGGEQYF	TGTGCCAGTAGTATAGATCCCCAGGGTGGCGAGCAGTACTTC
TRBV3-1/TRBV3-2	-	-	TRBJ2-7	CASSQAGGYEQYF	TGTGCCAGCAGCCAGGCAGGGGGGTACGAGCAGTACTTC
TRBV30	TRBD1	-	TRBJ2-5	CAWIPGTVVGTQYF	TGTGCCTGGATTCCCGGGACAGTCGTAGGGACCCAGTACTTC
TRBV12-5	TRBD1	-	TRBJ2-3	CASGPRTGESTDTQYF	TGTGCTAGTGGTCCCAGGACAGGGGAAAGCACAGATACGCAGTATTTT
TRBV11-3	-	once	TRBJ1-1	CASSLMGANTEAFF	TGTGCCAGCAGCTTAATGGGGGCGAACACTGAAGCTTTCTTT
TRBV3-1/TRBV3-2	-	-	TRBJ2-1	CASSDQASYNEQFF	TGTGCCAGCAGCGACCAGGCCTCCTACAATGAGCAGTTCTTC
TRBV6-2/TRBV6-3	TRBD1	-	TRBJ1-1	CASSYSKGTGGRTEAFF	TGTGCCAGCAGTTACTCGAAAGGGACAGGGGGCAGGACTGAAGCTTTCTTT
TRBV6-5	-	once	TRBJ1-2	CASRSGTRYGYTF	TGTGCCAGCAGATCCGGGACACGCTATGGCTACACCTTC
TRBV5-4	-	-	TRBJ1-2	CASSFLGGDLYGYTF	TGTGCCAGCAGCTTCCTCGGGGGGGATTTGTATGGCTACACCTTC
TRBV5-5	-	-	TRBJ2-5	CASGRKGGTEETQYF	TGTGCCAGCGGGAGGAAGGGGGGGACCGAAGAGACCCAGTACTTC
TRBV19	-	-	TRBJ1-5	CASSPTVQEPQHF	TGTGCCAGTAGTCCAACAGTGCAGGAGCCCCAGCATTTT
TRBV6-5	TRBD1	-	TRBJ2-7	CASSSIDRVRYEQYF	TGTGCCAGCAGCAGTATAGACAGGGTTCGGTACGAGCAGTACTTC
TRBV4-3	-	-	TRBJ1-1	CASSQEWTVGTEAFF	TGCGCCAGCAGCCAAGAATGGACAGTAGGAACTGAAGCTTTCTTT